What follows are 8 T cell receptor beta chains derived from one specimen sequenced in a study of cytotoxic CD8 clonotypes in ibrutinib-treated CLL. The protocol was immunoSEQ multiplex PCR, while the TCRdb copy is restricted to in-frame clones and leaves out a portion. The sample holds nearly 300,000 clones, approximately 79% seen once. This specimen was PBMCs, taken at disease progression, from a patient treated with ibrutinib. Receptors originate from a human donor with chronic lymphocytic leukemia.

The CDR3 region has the DNA TGTGCCAGCAGTCCCGAATATCGGAGGCCCTACGAGCAGTACTTC. As protein: CASSPEYRRPYEQYF. The chain carries TRBV25-1 and TRBJ2-7; D might be TRBD2 (5 bases). The CDR3 sequence is 15 residues long. Deletions cut 5 bases from V and 2 bases from J, with 16 bases between. Germline V gives CDR1 MGHDK, CDR2 SYGVNS.

There are a few counts of this clone. The chain uses TRBV5-1 and TRBJ2-7, with 9 bases aligning to TRBD2. Trimming at V came to 0 bases and at J to 1 base, leaving 2 bases not matched to a gene. The germline V gene encodes CDR1 SGHRS and CDR2 YFSETQ. The CDR3 runs to 15 residues. In nucleotides, the CDR3 is TGCGCCAGCAGCTTGGTTCTAGCGGGGTCCTACGAGCAGTACTTC. Its translation is CASSLVLAGSYEQYF.

The CDR3 sequence: CASSMGGGGNEQFF. For the CDR3, the DNA is TGTGCCAGTAGTATGGGGGGAGGCGGCAATGAGCAGTTCTTC. The gene calls are TRBV19 and TRBJ2-1, with D possibly matching TRBD2 (6 bases). The length of the CDR3 is 14 residues. The V and J ends lost 3 bases and 6 bases respectively, with 12 bases between them. Germline V gene lookup returns CDR1 LNHDA and CDR2 SQIVND (reference sequence).

The gene calls are TRBV5-8 and TRBJ1-2; tentatively, D is TRBD1 (5 bases). The CDR3 runs 13 residues. The germline gives CDR1 SGHTS, CDR2 YDEGEE. Trimming shortened V by 0 bases and J by 6 bases, and 9 bases separated the two germline ends. The CDR3 DNA reads TGTGCCAGCAGCTTGGCAGGGAGCAATGGCTACACCTTC. This encodes CASSLAGSNGYTF.

This clone was picked up one time. The chain has TRBV27 and TRBJ2-6; D is unresolved. CDR1 and CDR2 (germline): MNHEY, SMNVEV (reference sequence). V dropped 6 bases and J dropped 0 bases, with 9 bases sitting between them. This CDR3 contains 15 residues. The CDR3 is CASSADISGANVLTF. The DNA for the CDR3 is TGTGCCAGCAGCGCCGACATCTCTGGGGCCAACGTCCTGACTTTC.

The V gene is TRBV19, the J gene TRBJ1-3; D is undetermined. This CDR3 comprises 14 residues. Germline values: CDR1 LNHDA, CDR2 SQIVND (reference sequence). V shed 7 bases and J shed 0 bases, with 10 bases lying between them. In nucleotides, the CDR3 is TGTGCCAGTACCCGACTTAGCTCTGGAAACACCATATATTTT. Its translation: CASTRLSSGNTIYF. Based on the CDR3 plus reference TRBV19 and TRBJ1-3, the full variable domain is DGGITQSPKYLFRKEGQNVTLSCEQNLNHDAMYWYRQDPGQGLRLIYYSQIVNDFQKGDIAEGYSVSREKKESFPLTVTSAQKNPTAFYLCASTRLSSGNTIYFGEGSWLTVV.

The chain joins TRBV7-9 to TRBJ1-3; D gene unclear. The V end lost 2 bases, the J end lost 4 bases, and 15 bases lay between the germline ends. Germline lookup yields CDR1 SEHNR and CDR2 FQNEAQ (reference sequence). CDR3 length: 16 amino acids. For the CDR3, the DNA is TGTGCCAGCAGCTTATCGGGCATGCCGGACGGAAACACCATATATTTT. It is translated as CASSLSGMPDGNTIYF. The entire variable domain, with the rest obtained from reference TRBV7-9 and TRBJ1-3, is as follows: DTGVSQNPRHKITKRGQNVTFRCDPISEHNRLYWYRQTLGQGPEFLTYFQNEAQLEKSRLLSDRFSAERPKGSFSTLEIQRTEQGDSAMYLCASSLSGMPDGNTIYFGEGSWLTVV.

The chain recombines TRBV5-1 with TRBJ2-2, with D possibly being TRBD1 (7 bases). The V gene lost 2 bases and the J gene lost 5 bases, with 16 bases spanning the gap. The CDR3 is made up of 16 amino acids. Germline V gives CDR1 SGHRS, CDR2 YFSETQ. CDR3 sequence (DNA): TGCGCCAGCAGCTTACATAACAGGGGAGGAACCGGGGAGCTGTTTTTT. Encoded protein: CASSLHNRGGTGELFF.